The 31 T cell receptor beta chains given below trace back to one sample, sequenced in a study of OX40 agonist ivuxolimab in advanced cancers. Sequencing was performed with immunoSEQ multiplex PCR; in TCRdb, only in-frame clones are kept and a portion is missing. There are 130,000 or so clones in the sample; about nine tenths occur only once, and 1.1% lies in the top ten. Sequences were derived from CD4+ or CD8+ T cells sorted from blood, sampled in a trial of the OX40 agonist ivuxolimab. The receptor source for this set is an adult with an advanced solid tumor such as melanoma, head and neck, liver or kidney cancer.

V and J are TRBV5-1 and TRBJ2-5, with a tentative D call TRBD1 (5 bases). Trimming took 3 bases from V and 2 from J, leaving 17 bases between them. The germline gives CDR1 SGHRS, CDR2 YFSETQ. This CDR3 has 16 residues. The CDR3 protein is CASSYSQGSRQETQYF. CDR3 nucleotide sequence: TGCGCCAGCAGCTACTCGCAGGGAAGCAGACAAGAGACCCAGTACTTC.

The chain employs TRBV27 and TRBJ1-1; D perhaps matches TRBD1 (5 bases). CDR1 MNHEY and CDR2 SMNVEV come from the germline V gene (reference sequence). This CDR3 has 16 residues. The V gene lost 5 bases and the J gene lost 3 bases, with 19 bases spanning the gap. The CDR3 nucleotides are TGTGCCAGCAGTCCAAGTGCGGGGGAGGGGTACACTGAAGCTTTCTTT. Encoded protein: CASSPSAGEGYTEAFF.

V and J are TRBV10-2 and TRBJ2-1; D unclear. Germline V gene data show CDR1 as WSHSY and CDR2 as SAAADI. This CDR3 is 9 amino acids long. The V and J ends lost 10 bases and 9 bases respectively, with 7 bases between them. In nucleotides, the CDR3 is TGCGCCACCGGAGTTGAGCAGTTCTTC. This codes for CATGVEQFF.

The chain combines TRBV7-2 with TRBJ2-7, with D possibly matching TRBD2 (6 bases). CDR1 SGHTA and CDR2 FQGNSA come from the germline V gene. V lost 5 bases, J lost 5 bases, and 19 bases lay in between. This CDR3 has 15 amino acids. CDR3 sequence reads: CASSRSRWEVDEQYF. CDR3 DNA sequence: TGTGCCAGCAGCCGCTCGAGGTGGGAGGTTGACGAGCAGTACTTC.

The J gene is TRBJ1-3, the V gene TRBV30; no clear D gene. The CDR3 runs 16 residues. V lost 2 bases and J lost 1, with 15 bases in between. Germline CDR1 GTSNPN, CDR2 SVGIG (reference sequence). CDR3 nucleotide sequence: TGTGCCTGGAGTAACCTCGACGGGTATTCTGGAAACACCATATATTTT. Its translation: CAWSNLDGYSGNTIYF. Full variable domain (rest looked up from reference TRBV30 and TRBJ1-3): SQTIHQWPATLVQPVGSPLSLECTVEGTSNPNLYWYRQAAGRGLQLLFYSVGIGQISSEVPQNLSASRPQDRQFILSSKKLLLSDSGFYLCAWSNLDGYSGNTIYFGEGSWLTVV.

The rearrangement links TRBV7-2 to TRBJ2-5, with TRBD2 matching 7 bases. The V and J ends lost 6 bases and 1 base, in that order; junction bases with no gene match: 5. Germline lookup yields CDR1 SGHTA and CDR2 FQGNSA. The CDR3 extends over 14 amino acids. The CDR3 reads CASSRAGLQETQYF. The CDR3 region has the DNA TGTGCCAGCAGTCGAGCGGGACTCCAAGAGACCCAGTACTTC.

The chain carries TRBV30 and TRBJ1-4; TRBD1 might be the D (6 bases). The germline V gene has CDR1 GTSNPN and CDR2 SVGIG (reference sequence). The CDR3 loop spans 14 amino acids. V lost 0 bases to trimming and J lost 4 bases, with 9 bases between them. In DNA, the CDR3 is TGTGCCTGGAGTGTAATAGGGGGTAATGAAAAACTGTTTTTT. Amino acid sequence: CAWSVIGGNEKLFF.

The chain couples TRBV11-2 to TRBJ2-1; tentatively, D is TRBD1 or TRBD2 (6 bases each). With 6 bases removed from V and 10 bases from J, the gap between germline ends came to 13 bases. The CDR3 covers 12 residues. CDR1 is SGHAT and CDR2 is FQNNGV in the germline V gene. This chain's CDR3 is CASSHGGQEQFF. DNA of the CDR3: TGTGCCAGCAGTCACGGGGGACAAGAGCAGTTCTTC.

The V and J genes are TRBV5-1 and TRBJ2-4, with unresolved D. This CDR3 spans 11 amino acids. Trimming left V 5 bases short and J 8 bases short, with 8 bases between. From germline, CDR1 is SGHRS and CDR2 YFSETQ. CDR3 residues: CASRLGYIQYF. Written as DNA, the CDR3 is TGCGCCAGCAGGCTCGGATACATTCAGTACTTC.

The V call is TRBV9, the J call TRBJ2-5, with D maybe TRBD2 (6 bases). Deletions cut 1 base from V and 0 bases from J, with 10 bases between. The CDR3 runs to 15 residues. Germline-derived CDR1 and CDR2 are SGDLS and YYNGEE. CDR3 loop: CASSVYGSDQETQYF. In DNA, the CDR3 is TGTGCCAGCAGCGTATACGGGAGCGACCAAGAGACCCAGTACTTC.

In regard to this clone: Germline and junction disagree at one end, which may indicate a read error. This chain joins TRBV5-1 and TRBJ1-5, with D perhaps TRBD1 (6 bases). Germline V gene sequence: CDR1 SGHRS, CDR2 YFSETQ. The CDR3 has 14 residues. The CDR3 DNA reads TGCGCCAGCAGCCTGGGACAAACTAATCAGCCCCAGCTTTTT. Translation gives CASSLGQTNQPQLF.

V is TRBV28 and J is TRBJ1-1; 9 positions agree with TRBD1. V shed 8 bases and J 5 bases; nucleotides not matched to a gene: 9. The CDR3 is made up of 14 amino acids. Germline CDR1 and CDR2: MDHEN and SYDVKM. CDR3 in amino acids: CASLPGQGKTEAFF. CDR3 coding DNA: TGTGCCAGCCTACCGGGACAGGGAAAAACTGAAGCTTTCTTT. Combining the CDR3 with reference TRBV28 and TRBJ1-1 gives the whole variable domain DVKVTQSSRYLVKRTGEKVFLECVQDMDHENMFWYRQDPGLGLRLIYFSYDVKMKEKGDIPEGYSVSREKKERFSLILESASTNQTSMYLCASLPGQGKTEAFFGQGTRLTVV.

The chain links TRBV27 to TRBJ2-1, with D possibly TRBD2 on 5 matching bases. The germline gives CDR1 MNHEY, CDR2 SMNVEV (reference sequence). This CDR3 comprises 15 residues. V dropped 3 bases and J dropped 6 bases, with 15 bases sitting between them. The CDR3 nucleotides read TGTGCCAGCAGTTTTGAGGGAGAGATAAGCAATGAGCAGTTCTTC. This codes for CASSFEGEISNEQFF.

V usage is TRBV10-2 and J usage is TRBJ2-3; maybe TRBD1 (5 bases). The CDR3 consists of 12 residues. V was trimmed by 6 bases and J by 6 bases, leaving 10 bases between them. Germline assignment: CDR1 WSHSY and CDR2 SAAADI. In DNA, the CDR3 is TGCGCCAGCAGCGATCAGGGCGATACGCAGTATTTT. The encoded protein is CASSDQGDTQYF.

The CDR3: CASSYGDRVYEQYF. DNA for the CDR3: TGTGCCAGCAGTTACGGGGACAGGGTTTACGAGCAGTACTTC. This sequence joins TRBV6-5 and TRBJ2-7; 9 positions match TRBD1. The CDR3 contains 14 residues. From germline, CDR1 is MNHEY and CDR2 SVGAGI. With V trimmed by 2 bases and J by 4 bases, 3 bases remained unmatched.

This clone was recorded once. The gene calls are TRBV7-9 and TRBJ2-7; D is ambiguous. The CDR3 is 14 amino acids. Trimming removed 1 base at V and 5 bases at J, with 12 bases between. CDR1 and CDR2 from the germline V gene are SEHNR and FQNEAQ (reference sequence). DNA of the CDR3: TGTGCCAGCAGCTTAGGGCAAAGAGGTGACGAGCAGTACTTC. This codes for CASSLGQRGDEQYF.

The CDR3 here is CASIGSSYNEQFF. CDR3 bases: TGTGCCAGCATTGGGAGCTCCTACAATGAGCAGTTCTTC. This chain connects TRBV25-1 to TRBJ2-1; possibly TRBD2 for D (5 bases). Germline values: CDR1 MGHDK, CDR2 SYGVNS. The CDR3 loop spans 13 amino acids. V shed 7 bases and J shed 0 bases, with 7 bases lying between them. Full variable domain (outside the CDR3, taken from reference TRBV25-1 and TRBJ2-1): EADIYQTPRYLVIGTGKKITLECSQTMGHDKMYWYQQDPGMELHLIHYSYGVNSTEKGDLSSESTVSRIRTEHFPLTLESARPSHTSQYLCASIGSSYNEQFFGPGTRLTVL.

The chain is built from TRBV19 and TRBJ1-2; 7 positions agree with TRBD1. The CDR3 has 14 residues. V shed 5 bases, J shed 0 bases, and the junction held 3 bases outside the gene matches. Per germline, CDR1 LNHDA and CDR2 SQIVND (reference sequence). CDR3 nucleotide sequence: TGTGCCAGTAGTCGGGACAGCCCTAACTATGGCTACACCTTC. It codes for CASSRDSPNYGYTF.

The rearrangement links TRBV7-9 to TRBJ2-3; 11 nucleotides align to TRBD2. This CDR3 comprises 17 residues. Germline trimming cut 2 bases from V and 2 bases from J; bases unmatched to any gene: 6. Germline V lookup: CDR1 SEHNR, CDR2 FQNEAQ (reference sequence). The DNA of the CDR3 is TGTGCCAGCAGCTTACGTCTAGCGGGAGGTCCCACAGATACGCAGTATTTT. It codes for CASSLRLAGGPTDTQYF.

This chain connects TRBV4-3 to TRBJ2-5; D unclear. The J call may be incorrect, as the DNA end agrees better with TRBJ2-7. CDR3 length: 15 amino acids. In germline, CDR1 is LGHNA, CDR2 YSLEER. CDR3: CASSQGPQGSYEQYF. CDR3 sequence (DNA): TGCGCCAGCAGCCAAGGACCCCAAGGAAGCTACGAGCAGTACTTC.

Only a few counts were recorded for this clone. V gene TRBV5-8 combines with J gene TRBJ2-1; D gene ambiguous. With 0 bases removed from V and 3 bases from J, the gap between germline ends came to 7 bases. The V gene's germline CDR1 is SGHTS and CDR2 YDEGEE. The length of the CDR3 is 14 residues. The CDR3 DNA follows: TGTGCCAGCAGCTTGGTCGTCCTCTACAATGAGCAGTTCTTC. Residues: CASSLVVLYNEQFF.

The chain employs TRBV19 and TRBJ2-1, with D perhaps matching TRBD2 (6 bases). Germline CDR1 is LNHDA and CDR2 is SQIVND (reference sequence). The CDR3 length is 14 residues. The V and J ends lost 5 bases and 8 bases respectively, with 16 bases between them. As DNA, the CDR3 is TGTGCCAGTAGTTCAGCGGGCAGGGTTTATGAGCAGTTCTTC. This sequence encodes CASSSAGRVYEQFF.

Points on this clone: Other DNA sequences in the sample encode the same CDR3. The chain uses TRBV5-1 and TRBJ2-3, with a tentative D call TRBD1 (6 bases). V lost 0 bases and J 0 bases, leaving 8 bases between the germline ends. CDR1 SGHRS and CDR2 YFSETQ come from the germline V gene. The CDR3 is 15 amino acids. CDR3 DNA: TGCGCCAGCAGCTTGGGTGACAGGAGCACAGATACGCAGTATTTT. As protein: CASSLGDRSTDTQYF.

This chain joins TRBV27 and TRBJ2-1, with TRBD2 matching over 8 bases. The CDR3 is 13 residues long. Germline trimming cut 8 bases from V and 8 bases from J; bases unmatched to any gene: 8. CDR1 and CDR2 (germline): MNHEY, SMNVEV (reference sequence). The CDR3 coding sequence is TGTGCCAGCCATAGCGGGATGCAGTATGAGCAGTTCTTC. Amino acids: CASHSGMQYEQFF.

The chain is built from TRBV7-6 and TRBJ2-7, with TRBD2 matching 13 bases. The CDR3 is 19 residues long. V was pared by 0 bases and J by 2 bases, with 10 bases of the junction left unmatched. Germline values: CDR1 SGHVS, CDR2 FNYEAQ. In nucleotides, the CDR3 is TGTGCCAGCAGCTTAGCGAGAACCGGGACTAGCGGGGAACCCTACGAGCAGTACTTC. This sequence encodes CASSLARTGTSGEPYEQYF.

This chain connects TRBV6-5 to TRBJ1-1, with D maybe TRBD1 (6 bases). This CDR3 spans 13 amino acids. The germline CDR1 and CDR2 sequences are MNHEY and SVGAGI. Trimming removed 10 bases at V and 5 bases at J, with 17 bases between. The CDR3 loop is CATHKNRATEAFF. The CDR3 region has the DNA TGTGCCACACATAAAAACAGGGCGACTGAAGCTTTCTTT.

The chain joins TRBV9 to TRBJ2-1, with D hard to call. With 0 bases removed from V and 5 bases from J, the gap between germline ends came to 12 bases. The CDR3 has 15 residues. The V gene's germline CDR1 is SGDLS and CDR2 YYNGEE. The CDR3 spells CASSVVDDGDNEQFF. The CDR3 coding sequence is TGTGCCAGCAGCGTAGTTGATGACGGCGACAATGAGCAGTTCTTC.

The chain joins TRBV7-2 to TRBJ2-5, with D possibly being TRBD2 (5 bases). The last part of the DNA fits TRBJ2-7 better; the J call may be wrong. Germline V CDR1 and CDR2: SGHTA, FQGNSA. The CDR3 has 14 amino acids. CDR3 region: CASSLGGNRYEQYF. The CDR3 region has the DNA TGTGCCAGCAGCTTAGGAGGGAACCGCTACGAGCAGTACTTC.

This chain uses TRBV6-5 with TRBJ2-7; D possibly uses TRBD1 or TRBD2 (5 bases each). The CDR3 contains 15 residues. Trimming cost V 3 bases and J 9 bases, with 21 bases left between them. Germline loops: CDR1 MNHEY, CDR2 SVGAGI. In DNA, the CDR3 is TGTGCCAGCAGTTATACCCCGGTGCCCGGGGCAGGGCAGTACTTC. Its translation: CASSYTPVPGAGQYF.

This sequence joins TRBV4-1 and TRBJ2-7; 9 bases line up with TRBD1. Germline V gives CDR1 MGHRA, CDR2 YSYEKL. Losses at the gene ends were 1 base for V and 4 bases for J; bases not matched to a gene: 5. The CDR3 is 15 amino acids. The CDR3 is CASSQALGQGYEQYF. The CDR3 DNA reads as TGCGCCAGCAGCCAAGCCCTGGGACAGGGTTACGAGCAGTACTTC.

The rearrangement links TRBV6-1 to TRBJ1-5; perhaps TRBD1 as D (6 bases). This CDR3 comprises 13 residues. CDR1 and CDR2 from the germline V gene are MNHNS and SASEGT. V shed 7 bases and J shed 4 bases, with 11 bases lying between them. CDR3 region: CASTIQGNQPQHF. The CDR3 bases are TGTGCCAGCACCATACAGGGTAATCAGCCCCAGCATTTT.